The 26 T cell receptor beta chains in this list originate from one sample, sequenced in a study of pediatric ulcerative colitis. Assay used: immunoSEQ multiplex PCR; TCRdb lists only in-frame clones, some missing. Of tens of thousands of clones in the sample, 75% were seen once. One to two pinch biopsies were taken from the rectum during colonoscopy. Material for sequencing was gut tissue. The receptors derive from a boy younger than 18 with severe ulcerative colitis.

The V and J genes are TRBV23-1 and TRBJ2-7; TRBD1 matches 8 bases. TRBV23-1 falls under the ORF class, with uncertain function. The junction had 4 bases not matched to a gene; V was cut back by 2 bases and J by 1 base. This CDR3 is 15 amino acids long. The CDR3 is CASSQRQGSSYEQYF. The CDR3 DNA is TGCGCCAGCAGTCAACGACAGGGGAGTTCCTACGAGCAGTACTTC.

This clone showed up just a few times. DNA for the CDR3: TGTGCCAGCAGCTTACAGGGTGGCATCGACGAGCAGTACTTC. Amino acids: CASSLQGGIDEQYF. The genes are TRBV6-1 and TRBJ2-7; possible D gene TRBD1, 6 bases. Per the germline V gene, CDR1 is MNHNS and CDR2 is SASEGT. Trimming removed 6 bases at V and 5 bases at J, with 17 bases between. The CDR3 length is 14 residues.

The chain is built from TRBV4-1 and TRBJ1-1, with a possible D match to TRBD1 (6 bases). V shed 4 bases and J shed 5 bases, with 20 bases lying between them. The germline V gene encodes CDR1 MGHRA and CDR2 YSYEKL. There are 16 residues in the CDR3. The CDR3 spells CASSLADSRPETEAFF. In DNA, the CDR3 is TGCGCCAGCAGCCTCGCGGACAGCCGTCCGGAGACTGAAGCTTTCTTT.

The J gene is TRBJ2-7, the V gene TRBV5-1; no definite D call. The CDR3 runs 14 residues. Trimming took off 0 bases at V and 3 bases at J, with 10 bases between the two ends. Germline CDR1 is SGHRS and CDR2 is YFSETQ. CDR3 amino acids: CASSLDPGGYEQYF. DNA of the CDR3: TGCGCCAGCAGCTTGGATCCGGGCGGCTACGAGCAGTACTTC.

Here the CDR3 DNA reads TGTGCCAGCAGCTATCCGGGACAGGCGGCCGAGCAGTACTTC. Its protein is CASSYPGQAAEQYF. The chain links TRBV7-3 to TRBJ2-7; 8 bases match TRBD1. The length of the CDR3 is 14 residues. V lost 4 bases to trimming and J lost 6 bases; unmatched junction nucleotides: 8. Germline loops: CDR1 SGHTA, CDR2 FQGTGA.

This chain links TRBV2 with TRBJ2-1; TRBD1 is a possible D gene (7 bases). CDR1 is SNHLY and CDR2 is FYNNEI in the germline V gene. The V end was cut by 7 bases, the J end by 4 bases, with 20 bases between. The CDR3 consists of 16 residues. The CDR3 here is CASTPGVAGQYNEQFF. DNA of the CDR3: TGTGCCAGCACTCCCGGGGTGGCGGGACAGTACAATGAGCAGTTCTTC.

The J gene is TRBJ2-2, the V gene TRBV13; 11 nucleotides align to TRBD2. There are 19 residues in the CDR3. Germline trimming cut 5 bases from V and 1 base from J; bases unmatched to any gene: 12. CDR1 and CDR2 from the germline V gene are PRHDT and FYEKMQ (reference sequence). The CDR3 DNA follows: TGTGCCAGCAGCCTCCCAGGGCTAGCGGGGGGCAAGAACACCGGGGAGCTGTTTTTT. Translating it yields CASSLPGLAGGKNTGELFF.

The rearrangement uses TRBV30 and TRBJ1-6; D perhaps matches TRBD1 (5 bases). The germline CDR1 and CDR2 sequences are GTSNPN and SVGIG (reference sequence). The CDR3 has 15 amino acids. V lost 3 bases to trimming and J lost 9 bases, with 18 bases between them. The CDR3 DNA sequence: TGTGCCTGGAGCGGTTCAGCTCGGGGGAGTTCACCCCTCCACTTT. Protein product: CAWSGSARGSSPLHF.

Worth noting for this clone: The same CDR3 can be traced to other DNA sequences in this sample. V is TRBV6-1 and J is TRBJ1-2; D unclear. Germline assignment: CDR1 MNHNS and CDR2 SASEGT. The V gene lost 3 bases and the J gene lost 3 bases, with 8 bases spanning the gap. CDR3 length: 13 residues. The CDR3 DNA sequence: TGTGCCAGCAGTGAGGGCGGCGACTATGGCTACACCTTC. It translates to CASSEGGDYGYTF.

This sequence joins TRBV11-2 and TRBJ2-7; D is undetermined. CDR1 is SGHAT, CDR2 FQNNGV, per germline. There are 18 residues in the CDR3. Trimming took 0 bases from V and 0 from J, leaving 18 bases between them. The CDR3 nucleotides read TGTGCCAGCAGCTTAGATGGCCCCGCCGAAGGCAGCTCCTACGAGCAGTACTTC. It yields the protein CASSLDGPAEGSSYEQYF.

This clone was detected only a few times. This chain uses TRBV5-1 with TRBJ1-1; 9 bases are shared with TRBD1. CDR1 SGHRS and CDR2 YFSETQ come from the germline V gene. V shed 4 bases, J shed 7 bases, and the junction held 8 bases outside the gene matches. The CDR3 totals 14 residues. The CDR3 DNA is TGCGCCAGCAGCCAGGCAGGGACAGGGTATGAAGCTTTCTTT. Translating it yields CASSQAGTGYEAFF. Full variable domain (remainder filled in from reference TRBV5-1 and TRBJ1-1): KAGVTQTPRYLIKTRGQQVTLSCSPISGHRSVSWYQQTPGQGLQFLFEYFSETQRNKGNFPGRFSGRQFSNSRSEMNVSTLELGDSALYLCASSQAGTGYEAFFGQGTRLTVV.

The chain joins TRBV7-2 to TRBJ1-3, with unresolved D. V was clipped by 1 base and J by 2 bases, with 6 bases between them. Germline V gives CDR1 SGHTA, CDR2 FQGNSA. This CDR3 has 14 residues. This CDR3 reads CASSLGLAGNTIYF. The CDR3 region has the DNA TGTGCCAGCAGCTTAGGCCTGGCTGGAAACACCATATATTTT.

The chain recombines TRBV5-1 with TRBJ1-1; tentatively, D is TRBD1 (5 bases). V lost 1 base and J lost 1, with 8 bases in between. The CDR3 sequence is 14 residues long. Germline loops: CDR1 SGHRS, CDR2 YFSETQ. Written as DNA, the CDR3 is TGCGCCAGCAGCTTGCCAGGGACGAACACTGAAGCTTTCTTT. Translated, it gives CASSLPGTNTEAFF.

V is TRBV6-5 and J is TRBJ2-1; D gene ambiguous. Deletions cut 0 bases from V and 10 bases from J, with 10 bases between. CDR3 size: 13 residues. Germline CDR1 and CDR2: MNHEY and SVGAGI. CDR3 sequence reads: CASSYSGSAEQFF. The CDR3, as DNA: TGTGCCAGCAGTTACTCGGGTAGTGCGGAGCAGTTCTTC.

V is TRBV16 and J is TRBJ2-1, with 8 bases matching TRBD1. Trimming at V came to 4 bases and at J to 2 bases, leaving 4 bases not matched to a gene. Per the germline V gene, CDR1 is KGHSY and CDR2 is FQNENV. CDR3 length: 15 amino acids. This CDR3 reads CASSPLGQAYNEQFF. The CDR3 coding sequence is TGTGCCAGCAGCCCCCTGGGACAGGCCTACAATGAGCAGTTCTTC.

This clone was observed a single time. The CDR3 here is CASSLGTSQETQYF. The CDR3 DNA reads as TGTGCCAGCAGCTTAGGGACTAGCCAAGAGACCCAGTACTTC. The chain recombines TRBV7-9 with TRBJ2-5; TRBD2 aligns across 7 bases. The CDR3 has 14 residues. V lost 1 base and J lost 1; bases outside the gene matches: 0. CDR1 is SEHNR, CDR2 FQNEAQ, per germline (reference sequence).

V and J are TRBV2 and TRBJ2-3; 8 nucleotides line up with TRBD1. The V gene's germline CDR1 is SNHLY and CDR2 FYNNEI. The CDR3 sequence is 15 residues long. After removal of 7 bases from V and 1 base from J, the junction contained 7 bases not matched to a gene. CDR3 protein: CASTPDRGGTDTQYF. The CDR3 DNA reads TGTGCCAGCACCCCCGACAGGGGAGGCACAGATACGCAGTATTTT.

The chain links TRBV5-5 to TRBJ2-7, with 7 bases identical to TRBD1. The CDR3 covers 15 residues. V lost 1 base to trimming and J lost 5 bases; unmatched junction nucleotides: 9. CDR1 and CDR2 from the germline V gene are SGHKS and YYEKEE (reference sequence). The CDR3 DNA reads as TGTGCCAGCAGCTTGAATCCAGGGGGATTCGACGAGCAGTACTTC. Translation: CASSLNPGGFDEQYF.

This clone was observed a few times. V is TRBV7-3 and J is TRBJ2-6; D is possibly TRBD1 (5 bases). CDR3 length: 14 residues. Germline V lookup: CDR1 SGHTA, CDR2 FQGTGA. With 5 bases removed from V and 3 bases from J, the gap between germline ends came to 8 bases. The CDR3 DNA is TGTGCCAGCAGCCCAGACAGTGGGGCCAACGTCCTGACTTTC. The encoded protein is CASSPDSGANVLTF. The full variable domain, rest sourced from reference TRBV7-3 and TRBJ2-6, is GAGVSQTPSNKVTEKGKYVELRCDPISGHTALYWYRQSLGQGPEFLIYFQGTGAADDSGLPNDRFFAVRPEGSVSTLKIQRTERGDSAVYLCASSPDSGANVLTFGAGSRLTVL.

The chain joins TRBV5-1 to TRBJ2-3; TRBD1 matches at 9 bases. Germline V gene data show CDR1 as SGHRS and CDR2 as YFSETQ. After removal of 0 bases from V and 3 bases from J, the junction contained 5 bases not matched to a gene. This CDR3 has 16 amino acids. In DNA, the CDR3 is TGCGCCAGCAGCTTGGAGCCGACAGGGGGAACAGATACGCAGTATTTT. This codes for CASSLEPTGGTDTQYF. Filled out from reference TRBV5-1 and TRBJ2-3, the complete variable domain reads KAGVTQTPRYLIKTRGQQVTLSCSPISGHRSVSWYQQTPGQGLQFLFEYFSETQRNKGNFPGRFSGRQFSNSRSEMNVSTLELGDSALYLCASSLEPTGGTDTQYFGPGTRLTVL.

The rearrangement joins TRBV7-6 to TRBJ2-3, with TRBD2 matching 10 bases. V shed 5 bases, J shed 0 bases, and the junction held 8 bases outside the gene matches. Germline CDR1 is SGHVS and CDR2 is FNYEAQ. The CDR3 is 17 residues long. The CDR3: CASSPRTSGASTDTQYF. The DNA for the CDR3 is TGTGCCAGCAGCCCGCGAACTAGCGGGGCTAGCACAGATACGCAGTATTTT.

This chain joins TRBV7-9 and TRBJ2-5; 8 bases are shared with TRBD2. Germline V gene data show CDR1 as SEHNR and CDR2 as FQNEAQ (reference sequence). This CDR3 is built from 14 residues. The V and J ends lost 4 bases and 2 bases, in that order; junction bases with no gene match: 3. The CDR3 DNA reads as TGTGCCAGCAGCTCCGGGGGGGTACAAGAGACCCAGTACTTC. Its protein is CASSSGGVQETQYF.

A remark on this clone: This same CDR3 is encoded by further DNA sequences in the sample. The chain recombines TRBV2 with TRBJ1-3; D unresolved. The CDR3 has 12 amino acids. Germline CDR1 SNHLY, CDR2 FYNNEI. Trimming cost V 4 bases and J 2 bases, with 3 bases left between them. The CDR3 DNA reads as TGTGCCAGCAGTGGTGCTGGAAACACCATATATTTT. Encoded protein: CASSGAGNTIYF.

The J gene is TRBJ1-3, the V gene TRBV5-4, with a weak D call TRBD1 (5 bases). The CDR3 sequence is 15 residues long. Germline-derived CDR1 and CDR2 are SGHNT and YYREEE (reference sequence). V was clipped by 0 bases and J by 3 bases, with 10 bases between them. The CDR3 nucleotides are TGTGCCAGCAGCTTGGTAGGGGTCGGTGGAAACACCATATATTTT. Protein product: CASSLVGVGGNTIYF.

The rearrangement joins TRBV29-1 to TRBJ2-7, with 7 bases fitting TRBD1. The V gene end was trimmed by 5 bases and the J gene end by 1 base; junction bases not matched to a gene: 5. The germline gives CDR1 SQVTM, CDR2 ANQGSEA. The CDR3 contains 13 residues. The DNA for the CDR3 is TGCAGCGTTACGACAGGGTTATCCTACGAGCAGTACTTC. It encodes CSVTTGLSYEQYF.

The V and J genes are TRBV15 and TRBJ2-1; D remains ambiguous. The V end was cut by 3 bases, the J end by 7 bases, with 7 bases between. This CDR3 spans 12 amino acids. CDR1 is LNHNV, CDR2 YYDKDF, per germline (reference sequence). The CDR3 DNA sequence: TGTGCCACCAGCAGGATGAGAAATGAGCAGTTCTTC. It yields the protein CATSRMRNEQFF.